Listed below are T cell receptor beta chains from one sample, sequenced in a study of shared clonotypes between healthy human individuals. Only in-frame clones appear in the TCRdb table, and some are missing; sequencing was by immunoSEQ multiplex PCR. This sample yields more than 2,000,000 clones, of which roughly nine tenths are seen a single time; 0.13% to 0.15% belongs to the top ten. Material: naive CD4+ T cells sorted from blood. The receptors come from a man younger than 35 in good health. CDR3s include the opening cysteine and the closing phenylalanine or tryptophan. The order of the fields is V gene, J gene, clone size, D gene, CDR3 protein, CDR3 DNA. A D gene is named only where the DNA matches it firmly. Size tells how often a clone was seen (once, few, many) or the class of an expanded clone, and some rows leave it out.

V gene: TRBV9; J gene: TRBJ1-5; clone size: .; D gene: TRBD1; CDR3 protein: CASSVGTAGQPQHF; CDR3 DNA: TGTGCCAGCAGCGTCGGGACAGCGGGCCAGCCCCAGCATTTT
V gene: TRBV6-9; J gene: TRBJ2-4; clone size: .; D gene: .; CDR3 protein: CASSCYDIQYF; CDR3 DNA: TGTGCCAGCAGTTGCTATGACATTCAGTACTTC
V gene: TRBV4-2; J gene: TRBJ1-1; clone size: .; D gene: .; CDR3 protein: CASTWRGYTEAFF; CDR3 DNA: TGTGCCAGCACCTGGAGGGGGTACACTGAAGCTTTCTTT
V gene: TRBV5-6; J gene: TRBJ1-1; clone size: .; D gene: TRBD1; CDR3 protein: CASSPETGQNTEAFF; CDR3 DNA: TGTGCCAGCAGCCCGGAGACAGGGCAGAACACTGAAGCTTTCTTT
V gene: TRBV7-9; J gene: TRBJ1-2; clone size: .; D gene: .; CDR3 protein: CASSLESEHYGYTF; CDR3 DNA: TGTGCCAGCAGCTTAGAGTCAGAGCACTATGGCTACACCTTC
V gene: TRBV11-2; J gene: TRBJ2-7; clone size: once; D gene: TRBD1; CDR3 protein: CASSLKGTAGEQYF; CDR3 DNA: TGTGCCAGCAGCTTAAAGGGGACAGCAGGCGAGCAGTACTTC
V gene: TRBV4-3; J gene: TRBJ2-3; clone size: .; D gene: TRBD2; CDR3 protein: CASSQDSGRSTDTQYF; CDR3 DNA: TGCGCCAGCAGCCAAGATAGCGGGAGGAGCACAGATACGCAGTATTTT
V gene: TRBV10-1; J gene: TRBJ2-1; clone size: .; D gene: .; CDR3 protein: CASSEEPNNEQFF; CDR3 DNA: TGCGCCAGCAGTGAGGAACCTAACAATGAGCAGTTCTTC
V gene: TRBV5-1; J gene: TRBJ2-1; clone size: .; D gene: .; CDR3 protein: CASSSDSGGSYNEQFF; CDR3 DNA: TGCGCCAGCAGTTCGGACAGCGGAGGCTCCTACAATGAGCAGTTCTTC
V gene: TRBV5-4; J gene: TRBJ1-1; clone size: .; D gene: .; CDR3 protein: CASSEGRLNTEAFF; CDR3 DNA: TGTGCCAGCAGCGAGGGACGGCTGAACACTGAAGCTTTCTTT
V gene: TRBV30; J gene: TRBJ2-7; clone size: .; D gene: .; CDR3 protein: CAWGGPIEQYF; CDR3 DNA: TGTGCCTGGGGGGGACCTATCGAGCAGTACTTC
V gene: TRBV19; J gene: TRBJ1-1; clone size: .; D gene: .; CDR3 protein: CASRLNSEAFF; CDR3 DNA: TGTGCCAGTAGGCTAAATTCTGAAGCTTTCTTT
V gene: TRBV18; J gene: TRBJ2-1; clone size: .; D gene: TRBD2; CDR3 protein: CASSPRTSGISYNEQFF; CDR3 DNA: TGTGCCAGCTCACCAAGGACTAGCGGGATTTCCTACAATGAGCAGTTCTTC
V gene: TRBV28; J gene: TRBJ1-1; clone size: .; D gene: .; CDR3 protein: CASSSPGQNTEAFF; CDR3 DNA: TGTGCCAGCAGTTCCCCGGGACAGAACACTGAAGCTTTCTTT
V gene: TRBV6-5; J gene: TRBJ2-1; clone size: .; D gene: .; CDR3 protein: CASKESPLKEQFF; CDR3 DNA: TGTGCCAGCAAAGAAAGCCCGTTGAAGGAGCAGTTCTTC
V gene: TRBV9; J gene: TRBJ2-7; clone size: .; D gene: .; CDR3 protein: CASSVDRTSTYEQYF; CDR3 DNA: TGTGCCAGCAGCGTAGATCGGACATCCACCTACGAGCAGTACTTC
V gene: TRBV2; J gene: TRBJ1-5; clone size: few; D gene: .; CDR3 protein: CASSEESRVSQPQHF; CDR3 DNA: TGTGCCAGCAGTGAAGAGTCCAGGGTGAGTCAGCCCCAGCATTTT
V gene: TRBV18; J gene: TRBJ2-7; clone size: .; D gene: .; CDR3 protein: CASSPLEGGKQYF; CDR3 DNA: TGTGCCAGCTCACCCCTCGAAGGGGGTAAGCAGTACTTC
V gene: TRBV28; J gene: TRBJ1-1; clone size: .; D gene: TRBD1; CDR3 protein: CASSLTGGAAEAFF; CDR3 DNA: TGTGCCAGCAGTTTGACAGGGGGCGCGGCTGAAGCTTTCTTT
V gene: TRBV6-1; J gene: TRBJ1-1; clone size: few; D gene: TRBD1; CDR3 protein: CASSGQGWNTEAFF; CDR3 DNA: TGTGCCAGCAGTGGACAGGGTTGGAACACTGAAGCTTTCTTT
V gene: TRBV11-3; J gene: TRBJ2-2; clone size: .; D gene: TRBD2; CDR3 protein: CASGLAGPTGELFF; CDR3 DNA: TGTGCCAGCGGACTAGCGGGACCCACCGGGGAGCTGTTTTTT
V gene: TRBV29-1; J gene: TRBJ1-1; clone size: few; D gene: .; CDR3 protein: CSVERRQANTEAFF; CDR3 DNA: TGCAGCGTTGAAAGGAGACAGGCGAACACTGAAGCTTTCTTT
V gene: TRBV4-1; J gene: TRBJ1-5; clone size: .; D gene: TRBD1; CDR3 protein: CASSQEGQGVQPQHF; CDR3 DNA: TGCGCCAGCAGCCAAGAAGGGCAGGGGGTTCAGCCCCAGCATTTT
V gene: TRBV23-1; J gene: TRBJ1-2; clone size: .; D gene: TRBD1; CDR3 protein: CASSHGTDPSYTF; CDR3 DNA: TGCGCCAGCAGTCACGGGACAGACCCATCGTACACCTTC
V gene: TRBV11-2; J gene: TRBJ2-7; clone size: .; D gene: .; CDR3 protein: CASSLVVGGDYEQYF; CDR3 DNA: TGTGCCAGCAGCTTAGTGGTTGGGGGCGACTACGAGCAGTACTTC
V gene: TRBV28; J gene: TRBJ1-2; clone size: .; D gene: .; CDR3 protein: CASNQDRFGYTF; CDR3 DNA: TGTGCCAGCAACCAAGACCGGTTTGGCTACACCTTC
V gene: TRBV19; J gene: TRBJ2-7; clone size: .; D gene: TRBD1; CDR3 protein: CASSREWGQDSYEQYF; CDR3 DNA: TGTGCCAGTAGTAGAGAGTGGGGACAGGACTCCTACGAGCAGTACTTC
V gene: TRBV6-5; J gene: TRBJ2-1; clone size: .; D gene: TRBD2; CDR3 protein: CASSYSGTRGHNEQFF; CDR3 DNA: TGTGCCAGCAGTTATTCCGGGACTAGAGGCCACAATGAGCAGTTCTTC
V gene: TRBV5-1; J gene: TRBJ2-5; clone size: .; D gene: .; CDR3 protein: CASSLTGLMETQYF; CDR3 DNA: TGCGCCAGCAGCTTAACCGGACTCATGGAGACCCAGTACTTC
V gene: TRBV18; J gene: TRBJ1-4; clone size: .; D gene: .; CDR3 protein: CASSPSSNGASNEKLFF; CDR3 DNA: TGTGCCAGCTCACCATCGAGTAACGGAGCCTCAAACGAAAAACTGTTTTTT
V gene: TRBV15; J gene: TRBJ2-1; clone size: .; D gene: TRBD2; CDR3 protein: CATSRDMGLAGGRLTNEQFF; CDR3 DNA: TGTGCCACCAGCAGAGATATGGGGCTAGCGGGGGGGCGCCTAACGAATGAGCAGTTCTTC
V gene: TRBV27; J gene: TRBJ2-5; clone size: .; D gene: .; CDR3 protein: CASSFTEQETQYF; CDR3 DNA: TGTGCCAGCAGTTTCACGGAGCAAGAGACCCAGTACTTC
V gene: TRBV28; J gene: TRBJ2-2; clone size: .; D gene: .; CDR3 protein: CASSVGTGELFF; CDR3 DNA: TGTGCCAGCTCTGTGGGCACCGGGGAGCTGTTTTTT
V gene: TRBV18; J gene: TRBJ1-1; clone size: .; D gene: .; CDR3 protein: CASSPSGMPTEAFF; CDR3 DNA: TGTGCCAGCTCACCCTCGGGTATGCCCACTGAAGCTTTCTTT
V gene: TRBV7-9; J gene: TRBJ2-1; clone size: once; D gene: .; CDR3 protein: CASSSAGSVGSNEQFF; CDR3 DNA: TGTGCCAGCAGCTCGGCGGGGAGCGTTGGCTCAAATGAGCAGTTCTTC
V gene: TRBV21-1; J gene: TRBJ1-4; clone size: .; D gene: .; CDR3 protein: CASSKGNSQGSGNEKLFF; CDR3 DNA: TGTGCCAGCAGCAAAGGAAATTCGCAGGGTAGTGGAAATGAAAAACTGTTTTTT
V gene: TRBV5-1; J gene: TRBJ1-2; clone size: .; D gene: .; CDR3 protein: CASSSHVTPGAYGYTF; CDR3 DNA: TGCGCCAGCAGCTCGCACGTTACCCCGGGGGCCTATGGCTACACCTTC
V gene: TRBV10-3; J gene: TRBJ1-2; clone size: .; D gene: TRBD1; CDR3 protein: CAISDSDRVYGYTF; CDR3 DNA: TGTGCCATCAGTGACTCGGACAGGGTCTATGGCTACACCTTC
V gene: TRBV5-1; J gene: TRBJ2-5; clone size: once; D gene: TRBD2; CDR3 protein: CATAPGTSGRAKETQYF; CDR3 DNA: TGCGCCACGGCGCCGGGGACTAGCGGGAGGGCGAAAGAGACCCAGTACTTC
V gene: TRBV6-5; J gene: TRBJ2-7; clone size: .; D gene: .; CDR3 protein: CASSYSEAGPYEQYF; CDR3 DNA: TGTGCCAGCAGTTACTCAGAGGCAGGGCCCTACGAGCAGTACTTC
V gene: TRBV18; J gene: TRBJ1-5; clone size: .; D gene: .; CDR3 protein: CASSPGLNQPQHF; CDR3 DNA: TGTGCCAGCTCACCGGGCCTCAATCAGCCCCAGCATTTT
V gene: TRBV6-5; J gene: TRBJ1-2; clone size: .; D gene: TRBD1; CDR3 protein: CASSSGTGRYGTF; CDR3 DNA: TGTGCCAGCAGTTCCGGGACAGGGAGATATGGGACCTTC
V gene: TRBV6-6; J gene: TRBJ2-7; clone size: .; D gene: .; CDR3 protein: CASSYSGKEYEQYF; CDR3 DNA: TGTGCCAGCAGTTACTCCGGCAAGGAGTACGAGCAGTACTTC
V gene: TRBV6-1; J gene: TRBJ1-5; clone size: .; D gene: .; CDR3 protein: CASSEEGSPQPQHF; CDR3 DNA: TGTGCCAGCAGTGAGGAGGGGAGCCCTCAGCCCCAGCATTTT
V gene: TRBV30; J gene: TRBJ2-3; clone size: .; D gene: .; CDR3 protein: CAWTPGPSGTDTQYF; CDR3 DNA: TGTGCCTGGACTCCAGGCCCCTCCGGCACAGATACGCAGTATTTT
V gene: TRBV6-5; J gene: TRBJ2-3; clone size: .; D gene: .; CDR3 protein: CASSYSSGVGSDTQYF; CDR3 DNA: TGTGCCAGCAGTTACTCGTCAGGGGTGGGGTCGGATACGCAGTATTTT
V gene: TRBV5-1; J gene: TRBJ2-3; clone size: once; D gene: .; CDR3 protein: CASSSQQGDTQYF; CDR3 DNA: TGCGCCAGCAGCTCCCAACAGGGAGATACGCAGTATTTT
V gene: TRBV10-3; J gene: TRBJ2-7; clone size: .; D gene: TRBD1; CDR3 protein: CAISGRDRGDEQYF; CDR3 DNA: TGTGCCATCAGTGGCCGGGACAGGGGCGACGAGCAGTACTTC
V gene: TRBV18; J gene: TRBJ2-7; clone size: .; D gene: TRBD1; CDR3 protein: CASSPQGAGEQYF; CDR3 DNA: TGTGCCAGCTCGCCACAGGGGGCGGGCGAGCAGTACTTC
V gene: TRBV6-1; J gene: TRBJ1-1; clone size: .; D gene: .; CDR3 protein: CASIYTGYSTEAFF; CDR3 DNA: TGTGCCAGCATATATACCGGGTATTCGACTGAAGCTTTCTTT
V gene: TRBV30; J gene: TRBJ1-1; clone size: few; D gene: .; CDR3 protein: CAWSAGADTEAFF; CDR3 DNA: TGTGCCTGGAGTGCAGGGGCGGACACTGAAGCTTTCTTT
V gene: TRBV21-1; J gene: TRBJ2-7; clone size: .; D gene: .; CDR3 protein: CASTDSSYEQYF; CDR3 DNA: TGTGCCAGCACCGACAGCTCCTACGAGCAGTACTTC
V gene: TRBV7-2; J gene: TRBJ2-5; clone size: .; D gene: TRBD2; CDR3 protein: CASSLGTTEGTQYF; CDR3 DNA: TGTGCCAGCAGCCTGGGGACTACTGAAGGGACCCAGTACTTC
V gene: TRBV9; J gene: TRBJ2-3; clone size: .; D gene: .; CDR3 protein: CASSVVWGTDTQYF; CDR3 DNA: TGTGCCAGCAGCGTAGTGTGGGGCACAGATACGCAGTATTTT